The entry below describes one TCR beta chain. Germline values: CDR1 SGHRS, CDR2 YFSETQ. The CDR3 is 14 residues long. The V and J ends lost 5 bases and 6 bases, in that order; junction bases with no gene match: 6. The sample is drawn from a study of blood T cell repertoires in COVID-19. Clones were read by immunoSEQ multiplex PCR, and TCRdb kept only the in-frame ones, dropping some. The sample contains tens of thousands of clones, roughly 88% of which appear only once. The receptor comes from a man aged 70 or older in a cohort sampled during active COVID-19. The sample taken for sequencing was peripheral blood. The V and J genes are TRBV5-1 and TRBJ2-7, with 12 nucleotides matching TRBD1. Here the CDR3 reads CASSSGTGGLEQYF. The DNA of the CDR3 is TGCGCCAGCAGTTCCGGGACAGGGGGCCTCGAGCAGTACTTC.